The 19 T cell receptor beta chains below all came from one sample that was sequenced in a study of CD8+ T cells in alopecia areata. cDNA prepared by RNA extraction and subsequent reverse transcription served as the template for sequencing. The method was immunoSEQ multiplex PCR; TCRdb's version includes in-frame clones alone and lacks a portion of them. The sample carries some 100,000 clones, 35% to 45% recorded once. The sample consisted of CD4+ T cells sorted from blood. All receptors come from a human donor with alopecia areata.

The V call is TRBV2, the J call TRBJ1-1; 8 nucleotides line up with TRBD1. V lost 4 bases and J lost 5; bases outside the gene matches: 12. Germline CDR1 is SNHLY and CDR2 is FYNNEI. The CDR3 has 16 residues. The DNA of the CDR3 is TGTGCCAGCAGTGCCGGGACAGGACGATTTGGGACTGAAGCTTTCTTT. Its translation is CASSAGTGRFGTEAFF.

This clone was found a few times. The rearrangement links TRBV29-1 to TRBJ2-1, with D unclear. The CDR3 consists of 10 residues. V lost 7 bases and J lost 4, with 5 bases in between. Germline V gives CDR1 SQVTM, CDR2 ANQGSEA. The CDR3 here is CSAEYNEQFF. CDR3 nucleotides: TGCAGCGCCGAATACAATGAGCAGTTCTTC.

In this sample, this clone turned up a few times. The chain uses TRBV7-2 and TRBJ1-2, with D possibly matching TRBD1 (5 bases). The CDR3 length is 15 residues. Germline loops: CDR1 SGHTA, CDR2 FQGNSA. V gave up 4 bases and J gave up 4 bases, with 16 bases separating them. This CDR3 reads CASSSPSRGPYGYTF. CDR3 coding DNA: TGTGCCAGCAGCTCACCTTCAAGGGGCCCCTATGGCTACACCTTC.

This clone has ten or more counts. The rearrangement joins TRBV5-8 to TRBJ2-3, with 11 bases that match TRBD2. The CDR3 extends over 17 amino acids. V lost 0 bases to trimming and J lost 5 bases; unmatched junction nucleotides: 8. The V gene's germline CDR1 is SGHTS and CDR2 YDEGEE. CDR3 coding DNA: TGTGCCAGCAGCTTGGAGGGGACTAGCGGATCCTTAGATACGCAGTATTTT. Amino acids: CASSLEGTSGSLDTQYF.

The chain employs TRBV6-6 and TRBJ2-7; 7 nucleotides align to TRBD2. The CDR3 length is 15 residues. The germline V gene encodes CDR1 MNHNY and CDR2 SVGAGI (reference sequence). Trimming removed 0 bases from V and 4 bases from J; junction bases left unmatched: 6. CDR3 residues: CASSYSGGRSYEQYF. CDR3 nucleotides: TGTGCCAGCAGTTACTCGGGCGGGAGAAGTTACGAGCAGTACTTC.

The gene calls are TRBV27 and TRBJ2-3; D possibly corresponds to TRBD2 (5 bases). From germline, CDR1 is MNHEY and CDR2 SMNVEV (reference sequence). V was shortened by 6 bases and J by 0 bases, with 7 bases between the two germline ends. The CDR3 is 13 amino acids. The CDR3 DNA follows: TGTGCCAGCAGACGGACTAGCACAGATACGCAGTATTTT. It translates to CASRRTSTDTQYF.

This clone was counted between two and nine times. The rearrangement joins TRBV7-2 to TRBJ2-7; 10 nucleotides align to TRBD2. Germline loops: CDR1 SGHTA, CDR2 FQGNSA. This CDR3 is 13 amino acids long. Trimming at V came to 4 bases and at J to 7 bases, leaving 4 bases not matched to a gene. CDR3 sequence reads: CASSSQTSGEQYF. CDR3 DNA: TGTGCCAGCAGCTCCCAGACTAGCGGGGAGCAGTACTTC.

This clone has more than one count but fewer than ten. The V gene is TRBV28, the J gene TRBJ2-1, with D perhaps TRBD2 (6 bases). V lost 5 bases to trimming and J lost 2 bases, with 13 bases between them. This CDR3 has 15 residues. Germline V gene sequence: CDR1 MDHEN, CDR2 SYDVKM. CDR3 loop: CASSLFSGPYNEQFF. CDR3 coding DNA: TGTGCCAGCAGTCTTTTTAGCGGCCCCTACAATGAGCAGTTCTTC. Drawing the rest from reference TRBV28 and TRBJ2-1, the complete variable domain is DVKVTQSSRYLVKRTGEKVFLECVQDMDHENMFWYRQDPGLGLRLIYFSYDVKMKEKGDIPEGYSVSREKKERFSLILESASTNQTSMYLCASSLFSGPYNEQFFGPGTRLTVL.

In its sample, this clone was seen a few times. V and J are TRBV7-2 and TRBJ1-2; D possibly corresponds to TRBD1 (5 bases). The CDR3 spans 14 residues. V was pared by 5 bases and J by 4 bases, with 14 bases between. Germline assignment: CDR1 SGHTA and CDR2 FQGNSA. The CDR3: CASSPDTGAYGYTF. The CDR3 DNA is TGTGCCAGCAGCCCAGATACAGGAGCCTATGGCTACACCTTC.

The chain combines TRBV30 with TRBJ2-1, with 12 bases matching TRBD2. Germline CDR1 GTSNPN, CDR2 SVGIG (reference sequence). J gave up 4 bases and V 3 bases, and 10 bases lay outside the gene matches. The CDR3 sequence is 17 residues long. CDR3 amino acids: CAWRKSWTSGIYNEQFF. CDR3 coding DNA: TGTGCCTGGAGAAAGTCCTGGACTAGCGGGATTTACAATGAGCAGTTCTTC.

This clone was detected a few times. The rearrangement links TRBV18 to TRBJ2-3; D unclear. The CDR3 sequence is 14 residues long. Germline V CDR1 and CDR2: KGHSH, LQKENI. The V gene lost 0 bases and the J gene lost 0 bases, with 4 bases spanning the gap. CDR3 region: CASSPPTSTDTQYF. The CDR3 DNA follows: TGTGCCAGCTCACCACCAACTAGCACAGATACGCAGTATTTT. Filled out from reference TRBV18 and TRBJ2-3, the complete variable domain reads NAGVMQNPRHLVRRRGQEARLRCSPMKGHSHVYWYRQLPEEGLKFMVYLQKENIIDESGMPKERFSAEFPKEGPSILRIQQVVRGDSAAYFCASSPPTSTDTQYFGPGTRLTVL.

The CDR3 coding sequence is TGCGCCAGCAGCCAAGATCGGGCCCACACAGATACGCAGTATTTT. Translation: CASSQDRAHTDTQYF. This chain joins TRBV4-3 and TRBJ2-3; D unresolved. V was clipped by 0 bases and J by 2 bases, with 9 bases between them. In germline, CDR1 is LGHNA, CDR2 YSLEER. CDR3 length: 15 amino acids.

The chain has TRBV9 and TRBJ2-7, with D unclear. The CDR3 sequence is 14 residues long. The V and J ends lost 3 bases and 3 bases respectively, with 13 bases between them. Per the germline V gene, CDR1 is SGDLS and CDR2 is YYNGEE. CDR3: CASSEFPLGYEQYF. The CDR3, as DNA: TGTGCCAGCAGCGAGTTCCCTTTGGGCTACGAGCAGTACTTC.

The table lists this clone with a count of one. CDR3 residues: CASSPYSGDYGYTF. CDR3 sequence (DNA): TGTGCCAGCAGTCCCTACTCAGGGGACTATGGCTACACCTTC. This rearrangement joins TRBV27 to TRBJ1-2; D perhaps matches TRBD1 (6 bases). Trimming stripped 5 bases from V and 3 bases from J, with 13 bases between. The CDR3 loop spans 14 amino acids. Germline CDR1 is MNHEY and CDR2 is SMNVEV (reference sequence).

The chain is built from TRBV15 and TRBJ2-3; D unresolved. Trimming pared 1 base from V and 5 bases from J, leaving 7 bases between. CDR3 length: 13 residues. CDR1 LNHNV and CDR2 YYDKDF come from the germline V gene (reference sequence). The CDR3 is CATSRGDIDTQYF. The CDR3 region has the DNA TGTGCCACCAGCAGAGGTGACATAGATACGCAGTATTTT.

This clone appeared a few times. The chain uses TRBV28 and TRBJ2-3; D is perhaps TRBD1 or TRBD2 (5 bases each). Trimming took off 5 bases at V and 3 bases at J, with 24 bases between the two ends. The CDR3 consists of 18 residues. Germline CDR1 MDHEN, CDR2 SYDVKM. DNA for the CDR3: TGTGCCAGCAGTGAGCCTAACTCTAGAAGGGACCCTACAGATACGCAGTATTTT. It is translated as CASSEPNSRRDPTDTQYF.

The rearrangement links TRBV5-1 to TRBJ2-5; D is uncertain. V lost 4 bases, J lost 2 bases, and 12 bases lay in between. The CDR3 is made up of 14 amino acids. Germline CDR1 SGHRS, CDR2 YFSETQ. CDR3 bases: TGCGCCAGCAGCCCCGGACCGCTACAAGAGACCCAGTACTTC. Protein sequence: CASSPGPLQETQYF.

The chain uses TRBV29-1 and TRBJ2-1; 8 nucleotides match TRBD1. This CDR3 region has 14 residues. The germline V gene has CDR1 SQVTM and CDR2 ANQGSEA. V gave up 7 bases and J gave up 2 bases; unmatched junction bases: 7. The CDR3 coding sequence is TGCAGCGGTTGTACAGGGGGTACCTACAATGAGCAGTTCTTC. Protein product: CSGCTGGTYNEQFF.

This clone was seen more than once but under ten times. This chain links TRBV29-1 with TRBJ2-7; D remains unclear. The length of the CDR3 is 11 residues. V was trimmed by 4 bases and J by 4 bases, leaving 8 bases between them. CDR1 and CDR2 from the germline V gene are SQVTM and ANQGSEA. The CDR3, as DNA: TGCAGCGTTGTAAGCAGTTACGAGCAGTACTTC. It yields the protein CSVVSSYEQYF.